The 20 T cell receptor beta chains listed next were all sequenced from one sample in a study of T cell repertoires in cytomegalovirus infection. Via MiXCR, TCRdb re-called the reads, giving one row per CDR3 protein. The data contain about 140,000 distinct CDR3 sequences, about 6% of them singletons. The sample taken for sequencing was PBMCs. These receptors all come from a human donor in good health (CMV status not recorded). Some clones in this sample may be carry-over from other donors' samples.

This clonotype was observed at least ten times. This sequence joins TRBV12-3 or TRBV12-4 and TRBJ2-3; perhaps TRBD2 as D (5 bases). With 6 bases removed from V and 0 bases from J, the gap between germline ends came to 16 bases. This CDR3 has 16 amino acids. CDR3 amino acids: CASSPLPSGSTDTQYF. CDR3 bases: TGTGCCAGCAGCCCACTACCCAGCGGTAGCACAGATACGCAGTATTTT.

This clonotype has ten or more counts. The rearrangement joins TRBV27 to TRBJ1-6; D not resolved. The CDR3 loop spans 17 amino acids. Germline V CDR1 and CDR2: MNHEY, SMNVEV (reference sequence). With 0 bases removed from V and 7 bases from J, the gap between germline ends came to 16 bases. The CDR3 nucleotides read TGTGCCAGCAGTTTATCTAGGGCGACGGGCGGCAATTCACCCCTCCACTTT. Translating gives CASSLSRATGGNSPLHF.

On this clonotype itself: The missing conserved phenylalanine or tryptophan at the end of this CDR3 makes a read error likely. V and J are TRBV28 and TRBJ2-5; the match to TRBD1 covers 8 bases. The V segment lost 3 bases and the J segment 6 bases; nucleotides outside the gene matches: 6. Germline V lookup: CDR1 MDHEN, CDR2 SYDVKM. The CDR3 contains 14 residues. In DNA form, the CDR3 reads TGTGCCAGCAGTTTGGGCAGGGGGCGAAAGACCCAGTACCTC. Amino acids: CASSLGRGRKTQYL.

This clonotype was observed many times. The V call is TRBV20-1, the J call TRBJ1-2; D ambiguous. This CDR3 is built from 13 residues. Trimming took off 0 bases at V and 0 bases at J, with 5 bases between the two ends. Germline values: CDR1 DFQATT, CDR2 SNEGSKA (reference sequence). This CDR3 is CSARDSSNYGYTF. CDR3 coding DNA: TGCAGTGCTAGAGACAGCTCTAACTATGGCTACACCTTC.

The count of this clonotype is one. The CDR3 reads CATSSRVNGYTF. For the CDR3, the DNA is TGTGCCACCAGCAGCAGGGTGAATGGCTACACCTTC. The J gene is TRBJ1-2, the V gene TRBV15; possible D gene TRBD1, 5 bases. The CDR3 totals 12 residues. Germline CDR1 reads LNHNV; CDR2 reads YYDKDF (reference sequence). With 3 bases removed from V and 6 bases from J, the gap between germline ends came to 8 bases.

This clonotype was counted ten times or more. The gene calls are TRBV2 and TRBJ1-2, with D unclear. In germline, CDR1 is SNHLY, CDR2 FYNNEI. V gave up 6 bases and J gave up 0 bases, with 11 bases separating them. This CDR3 comprises 14 residues. CDR3 sequence (DNA): TGTGCCAGCAGGACGGCCGTCACTAACTATGGCTACACCTTC. Amino acid sequence: CASRTAVTNYGYTF.

CDR3: CASSDWSGHTTGELFF. The CDR3 DNA reads TGTGCCAGCAGTGACTGGTCGGGACATACCACCGGGGAGCTGTTTTTT. The J gene is TRBJ2-2, the V gene TRBV2; D might be TRBD1 (6 bases). The CDR3 totals 16 residues. The V end lost 3 bases, the J end lost 4 bases, and 15 bases lay between the germline ends. Germline CDR1 is SNHLY and CDR2 is FYNNEI.

This clonotype has only a few counts. This chain connects TRBV7-2 to TRBJ1-2; possible D gene TRBD1, 5 bases. Trimming took 1 base from V and 0 from J, leaving 9 bases between them. Germline V gene lookup returns CDR1 SGHTA and CDR2 FQGNSA. The CDR3 spans 15 residues. Here the CDR3 reads CASSLGREANYGYTF. The CDR3 coding sequence is TGTGCCAGCAGCTTAGGCAGGGAGGCTAACTATGGCTACACCTTC.

Comments on this clonotype: Given a much more abundant clone one base away, this may be a read error. The CDR3 nucleotides are TGTGCCAGCTCAAGCGGGGGCGATGGGGATGAGCAGTTCTTC. Its translation: CASSSGGDGDEQFF. The genes are TRBV6-6 and TRBJ2-1; 8 bases fit TRBD2. This CDR3 spans 14 amino acids. Germline V gene data show CDR1 as MNHNY and CDR2 as SVGAGI (reference sequence). Trimming at V came to 8 bases and at J to 8 bases, leaving 11 bases not matched to a gene.

This clonotype was counted at least ten times. The rearrangement links TRBV9 to TRBJ1-1; the D is unclear. CDR3 length: 15 residues. Germline V gene lookup returns CDR1 SGDLS and CDR2 YYNGEE. V was cut by 4 bases and J by 3 bases, with 16 bases left in between. The DNA for the CDR3 is TGTGCCAGCAGCACAACCTTCGGGTTAGACACTGAAGCTTTCTTT. Translating gives CASSTTFGLDTEAFF.

This clonotype appeared many times. The chain links TRBV4-1 to TRBJ1-1; 8 nucleotides match TRBD1. The CDR3 extends over 18 amino acids. J lost 1 base, V lost 5 bases, and 15 bases had no gene match. Germline loops: CDR1 MGHRA, CDR2 YSYEKL. CDR3 protein: CASSNRDRSWLENTEAFF. The CDR3 nucleotides read TGCGCCAGCAGCAACCGGGACAGGTCTTGGTTGGAGAACACTGAAGCTTTCTTT.

The J gene is TRBJ2-6, the V gene TRBV29-1; possibly TRBD1 for D (5 bases). The CDR3 has 16 residues. Looked up from germline, CDR1 is SQVTM and CDR2 is ANQGSEA. Trimming left V 3 bases short and J 1 base short, with 13 bases between. CDR3 coding DNA: TGCAGCGTTGACACAGGCTTGAAGTCTGGGGCCAACGTCCTGACTTTC. It translates to CSVDTGLKSGANVLTF.

This clonotype turned up a few times. The chain carries TRBV6-1 and TRBJ1-1, with D possibly being TRBD1 (5 bases). The length of the CDR3 is 15 residues. Trimming removed 8 bases at V and 1 base at J, with 17 bases between. The V gene's germline CDR1 is MNHNS and CDR2 SASEGT. CDR3 protein: CASFTARARNTEAFF. The DNA of the CDR3 is TGTGCCAGCTTCACGGCCAGGGCCAGGAACACTGAAGCTTTCTTT.

This clonotype has ten or more counts. The chain combines TRBV7-6 with TRBJ2-3; 9 nucleotides line up with TRBD2. This CDR3 has 14 amino acids. Germline CDR1 and CDR2: SGHVS and FNYEAQ. Trimming took 5 bases from V and 2 from J; bases not matched to a gene: 2. The CDR3 is CASSAGGNTDTQYF. As DNA, the CDR3 is TGTGCCAGCAGCGCGGGAGGGAACACAGATACGCAGTATTTT.

Written as DNA, the CDR3 is TGCAGTGCTAGAGATTTCAGGACAGGTGGTAACCGCGAGCTGTTTTTT. It yields the protein CSARDFRTGGNRELFF. This sequence joins TRBV20-1 and TRBJ2-2, with 7 bases aligning to TRBD1. The CDR3 extends over 16 amino acids. V shed 0 bases and J 11 bases; nucleotides not matched to a gene: 15. CDR1 and CDR2 from the germline V gene are DFQATT and SNEGSKA (reference sequence).

This clonotype has ten or more counts. The rearrangement links TRBV29-1 to TRBJ1-2; D remains ambiguous. The CDR3 sequence is 13 residues long. Germline values: CDR1 SQVTM, CDR2 ANQGSEA. The germline V and J ends were trimmed by 7 bases and 7 bases, with 19 bases remaining between them. CDR3 residues: CSARPLAPTGYTF. In DNA form, the CDR3 reads TGCAGCGCCCGCCCCCTGGCCCCAACTGGCTACACCTTC.

This clonotype was seen many times. The CDR3 spells CASSWGRAGAYSNQPQHF. The CDR3, as DNA: TGTGCCAGCAGTTGGGGCAGGGCGGGGGCCTATAGCAATCAGCCCCAGCATTTT. The rearrangement links TRBV28 to TRBJ1-5; D perhaps matches TRBD1 (6 bases). Trimming shortened V by 4 bases and J by 0 bases, and 19 bases separated the two germline ends. CDR1 MDHEN and CDR2 SYDVKM come from the germline V gene. CDR3 length: 18 amino acids. Drawing the rest from reference TRBV28 and TRBJ1-5, the complete variable domain is DVKVTQSSRYLVKRTGEKVFLECVQDMDHENMFWYRQDPGLGLRLIYFSYDVKMKEKGDIPEGYSVSREKKERFSLILESASTNQTSMYLCASSWGRAGAYSNQPQHFGDGTRLSIL.

This clonotype has a count of ten or more. CDR3 loop: CASSLGDREGSPLHF. The DNA of the CDR3 is TGTGCCAGCAGTTTAGGGGACAGGGAGGGATCACCCCTCCACTTT. The chain joins TRBV28 to TRBJ1-6, with 9 bases matching TRBD1. The CDR3 is 15 amino acids. Germline lookup yields CDR1 MDHEN and CDR2 SYDVKM. The ends lost 2 bases at V and 10 bases at J; junction bases unmatched: 6.

This clonotype has at least ten counts. The chain uses TRBV29-1 and TRBJ1-1; D ambiguous. The CDR3 is 11 residues long. The germline V gene encodes CDR1 SQVTM and CDR2 ANQGSEA. V dropped 4 bases and J dropped 1 base, with 4 bases sitting between them. As DNA, the CDR3 is TGCAGCGTTGGTAGGAACACTGAAGCTTTCTTT. Protein sequence: CSVGRNTEAFF.

This sequence joins TRBV19 and TRBJ2-3; D ambiguous. The germline V gene encodes CDR1 LNHDA and CDR2 SQIVND (reference sequence). Trimming cost V 0 bases and J 1 base, with 8 bases left between them. The CDR3 contains 15 residues. The DNA for the CDR3 is TGTGCCAGTAGTATAGATGCCACCCGCACAGATACGCAGTATTTT. Translation gives CASSIDATRTDTQYF.